This TCR beta chain was retrieved from a study of CD8 T cells in Susac syndrome. Trimming took 5 bases from V and 1 from J; bases not matched to a gene: 11. The CDR3 sequence is 17 residues long. In germline, CDR1 is LNHNV, CDR2 YYDKDF (reference sequence). Random hexamers were used to reverse transcribe an amount of 0.5 to 1 ug RNA. Amplification of TCR beta CDR3 spanned 54 Vbeta and 13 Jbeta via immunoSEQ multiplex PCR. MiXCR, run by TCRdb on the immunoSEQ multiplex PCR reads, gives a single entry per CDR3 protein. The sample has approximately 120,000 distinct CDR3 sequences, about 96% seen once; the top ten hold 0.096%. Negative isolation was used for CD8+ and CD4+ T cells, and FACS enrichment was applied to TEMRA cells.

The V call is TRBV15, the J call TRBJ1-5; 7 nucleotides line up with TRBD1. The clonotype was recovered from a human donor in good health. The sequenced sample consisted of CD4+ T cells from PBMCs. The CDR3 nucleotides are TGTGCCACCAGCTCCCCGAGCAGGGGGACCAGCAATCAGCCCCAGCATTTT. It encodes CATSSPSRGTSNQPQHF.